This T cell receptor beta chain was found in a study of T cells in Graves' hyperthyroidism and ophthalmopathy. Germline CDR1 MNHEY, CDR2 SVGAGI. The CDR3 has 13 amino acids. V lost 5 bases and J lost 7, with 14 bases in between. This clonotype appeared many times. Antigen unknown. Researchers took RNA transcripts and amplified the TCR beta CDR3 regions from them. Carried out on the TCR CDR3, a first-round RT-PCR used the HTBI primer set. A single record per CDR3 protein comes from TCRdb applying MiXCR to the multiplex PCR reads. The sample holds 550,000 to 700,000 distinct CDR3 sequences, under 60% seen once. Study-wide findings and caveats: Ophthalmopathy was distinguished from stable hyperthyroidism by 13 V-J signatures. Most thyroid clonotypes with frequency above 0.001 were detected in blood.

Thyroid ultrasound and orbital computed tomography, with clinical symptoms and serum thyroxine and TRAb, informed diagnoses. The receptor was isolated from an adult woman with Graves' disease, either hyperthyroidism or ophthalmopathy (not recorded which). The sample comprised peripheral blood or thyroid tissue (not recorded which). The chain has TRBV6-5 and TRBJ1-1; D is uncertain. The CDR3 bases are TGTGCCAGCAGTGATCTCGGACGGCTTGAAGCTTTCTTT. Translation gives CASSDLGRLEAFF.